This T cell receptor beta chain was captured by sequencing in a study of identical twins. Study-level results: Insertions ran lower in abundant cord blood beta clonotypes, though not in memory repertoires.

In TCRdb, the 5' RACE reads were re-called with MiXCR into one record per CDR3 protein. This sample has 420,000 or so distinct CDR3 sequences, with less than 20% found just once. No donor was unhealthy or non-Caucasian. The CDR3 has 13 residues. V dropped 3 bases and J dropped 12 bases, with 17 bases sitting between them. This clonotype appeared many times. Its antigen is not identified. This clonotype was obtained from a man aged 50 or older in good health. The specimen sequenced was naive T cells sorted from blood. The chain joins TRBV12-3 or TRBV12-4 to TRBJ2-5; maybe TRBD2 (6 bases). CDR3 nucleotides: TGTGCCAGCAGTTTCGATGGCGCGGCTAGCGAGTACTTC. Translating it yields CASSFDGAASEYF.